The 12 T cell receptor beta chains below all came from one sample that was sequenced in a study of shared clonotypes between healthy human individuals. TCRdb's table, derived via immunoSEQ multiplex PCR, lists solely in-frame clones and lacks some. The repertoire holds 2 million to 2.5 million clones, with about 95% as singletons. CD45RO negativity and positive selection for CCR7 defined naive CD8 cells, a population that excluded terminally differentiated effector memory CD45RA+ cells. Input material: naive CD8+ T cells sorted from blood. The receptors come from a young man in good health.

The V call is TRBV5-1, the J call TRBJ2-1; maybe TRBD2 (5 bases). V was cut by 0 bases and J by 4 bases, with 14 bases left in between. The CDR3 spans 16 residues. Germline-derived CDR1 and CDR2 are SGHRS and YFSETQ. As DNA, the CDR3 is TGCGCCAGCAGCTTGGAAGTGGGCGGGTTGTACAATGAGCAGTTCTTC. Translation gives CASSLEVGGLYNEQFF. The full variable domain, with the rest looked up from reference TRBV5-1 and TRBJ2-1, is KAGVTQTPRYLIKTRGQQVTLSCSPISGHRSVSWYQQTPGQGLQFLFEYFSETQRNKGNFPGRFSGRQFSNSRSEMNVSTLELGDSALYLCASSLEVGGLYNEQFFGPGTRLTVL.

The rearrangement links TRBV6-5 to TRBJ1-4; D is ambiguous. The germline V gene encodes CDR1 MNHEY and CDR2 SVGAGI. V shed 6 bases and J shed 4 bases, with 15 bases lying between them. This CDR3 comprises 15 residues. The CDR3 DNA reads TGTGCCAGCAGATCGACCGGGATGATTAATGAAAAACTGTTTTTT. This gives the protein CASRSTGMINEKLFF.

This clone was seen just once. The rearrangement links TRBV5-1 to TRBJ2-5, with 9 bases matching TRBD1. From germline, CDR1 is SGHRS and CDR2 YFSETQ. CDR3 length: 15 residues. The J segment lost 3 bases and the V segment lost 5 bases, leaving 8 bases of the junction unmatched. DNA of the CDR3: TGCGCCAGCAGTTTTACAGGGGGCCCAGAAGAGACCCAGTACTTC. Translation: CASSFTGGPEETQYF.

In nucleotides, the CDR3 is TGTGCCAGCAGCTTAGCGGTAGGCGGGGAGGGCACAGATACGCAGTATTTT. Its protein is CASSLAVGGEGTDTQYF. The chain combines TRBV7-9 with TRBJ2-3, with D maybe TRBD2 (6 bases). This CDR3 spans 17 amino acids. Trimming removed 0 bases from V and 1 base from J, with 14 bases in between. Germline V gene data show CDR1 as SEHNR and CDR2 as FQNEAQ (reference sequence). The complete variable domain, with remaining parts taken from reference TRBV7-9 and TRBJ2-3, reads DTGVSQNPRHKITKRGQNVTFRCDPISEHNRLYWYRQTLGQGPEFLTYFQNEAQLEKSRLLSDRFSAERPKGSFSTLEIQRTEQGDSAMYLCASSLAVGGEGTDTQYFGPGTRLTVL.

The CDR3 reads CASSVTQGWGYGYTF. In DNA, the CDR3 is TGTGCCAGCAGCGTAACACAGGGATGGGGCTATGGCTACACCTTC. The rearrangement links TRBV11-2 to TRBJ1-2, with D possibly matching TRBD1 (6 bases). The CDR3 loop spans 15 amino acids. Between the trimmed V and J ends, which lost 5 bases and 4 bases, there was a span of 17 bases. Germline loops: CDR1 SGHAT, CDR2 FQNNGV.

The chain links TRBV27 to TRBJ1-2; TRBD1 matches 9 bases. The V gene end was trimmed by 4 bases and the J gene end by 5 bases; junction bases not matched to a gene: 11. Looked up from germline, CDR1 is MNHEY and CDR2 is SMNVEV (reference sequence). The CDR3 spans 16 residues. For the CDR3, the DNA is TGTGCCAGCAGTTCCGGTCCCGGGACAGGGTGGTATGGCTACACCTTC. Encoded protein: CASSSGPGTGWYGYTF.

The rearrangement uses TRBV4-1 and TRBJ1-6; D gene ambiguous. CDR3 size: 14 residues. CDR1 is MGHRA, CDR2 YSYEKL, per germline. V was pared by 3 bases and J by 9 bases, with 12 bases between. The CDR3 DNA reads as TGCGCCAGCAGCCACCCCGGGGAGGTTTCACCCCTCCACTTT. Translating it yields CASSHPGEVSPLHF.

The gene calls are TRBV6-1 and TRBJ2-1; 7 bases align to TRBD1. With V trimmed by 6 bases and J by 0 bases, 5 bases remained unmatched. This CDR3 has 15 residues. Germline V gene lookup returns CDR1 MNHNS and CDR2 SASEGT. The CDR3 loop is CASSPDRASYNEQFF. The CDR3 DNA reads TGTGCCAGCAGCCCCGACAGGGCCTCCTACAATGAGCAGTTCTTC.

The chain employs TRBV2 and TRBJ2-3; D is possibly TRBD2 (5 bases). The CDR3 has 13 residues. The V gene's germline CDR1 is SNHLY and CDR2 FYNNEI. V lost 11 bases, J lost 2 bases, and 14 bases lay in between. The CDR3 coding sequence is TGTGCCCCAGGAGGCCAACACACAGATACGCAGTATTTT. It yields the protein CAPGGQHTDTQYF. Looking up the rest from reference TRBV2 and TRBJ2-3 gives the full variable domain: EPEVTQTPSHQVTQMGQEVILRCVPISNHLYFYWYRQILGQKVEFLVSFYNNEISEKSEIFDDQFSVERPDGSNFTLKIRSTKLEDSAMYFCAPGGQHTDTQYFGPGTRLTVL.

For this clone: Other DNA variants within this sample encode the same CDR3. This chain connects TRBV6-5 to TRBJ1-1, with D possibly matching TRBD1 (5 bases). Trimming took off 2 bases at V and 0 bases at J, with 10 bases between the two ends. This CDR3 is built from 15 residues. Germline V gene data show CDR1 as MNHEY and CDR2 as SVGAGI. The CDR3 DNA reads as TGTGCCAGCAGTTACGGAACAGGCCTGAACACTGAAGCTTTCTTT. This gives the protein CASSYGTGLNTEAFF.

This clone was seen only once. Mismatch with germline at one junction end may stem from a read error. The sample holds other DNA sequences that translate to the same CDR3. The chain employs TRBV6-5 and TRBJ2-7; maybe TRBD1 (5 bases). Germline V CDR1 and CDR2: MNHEY, SVGAGI. This CDR3 has 14 amino acids. This CDR3 reads CASRAQYSSYEQYF. CDR3 bases: TGCGCCAGCAGGGCCCAGTACAGCTCCTACGAGCAGTACTTC.

V and J are TRBV5-4 and TRBJ2-3; TRBD2 agrees at 9 bases. CDR1 is SGHNT and CDR2 is YYREEE in the germline V gene (reference sequence). Unmatched junction bases numbered 15, after V lost 6 bases and J lost 4 bases. This CDR3 has 17 amino acids. CDR3 DNA: TGTGCCAGCAACCCCGGCCCCTTAGCGGGAGTATCAGATACGCAGTATTTT. Its translation is CASNPGPLAGVSDTQYF.